This TCR beta chain was sequenced for a study of beta chain features in type 1 diabetes (dated by TCRdb to 2016 to 2019). A note on the overall study: Patients and healthy donors did not differ in mean age, gender distribution, total cell number or subset yield. Across all samples, around 100 million sorted cells were examined, and cell number per subset correlated strongly with RNA yield. The study compared the TCRB repertoires of sorted circulating CD4+ T cell subsets in recently diagnosed type 1 diabetes patients with those in matched healthy donors. Whereas all 30 or so donors provided naive and central memory subsets, regulatory and stem cell-like memory subsets were isolated from just 8 patients and about 8 healthy donors. Findings and caveats that apply to the study as a whole: Shorter templates might have been favored by PCR, but patient and control samples were amplified and corrected together, so both groups would have been affected equally by any skew. Naive, central memory and regulatory TCRB repertoires appeared to be more alike among patients than among healthy donors. Type 1 diabetes patients showed a moderate but significant shortening of TCRB CDR3 length in all four CD4+ subsets. Because cDNA rather than genomic DNA was sequenced, highly expressing activated cells could have been over-represented, although no difference in activation and CD3 levels was found between groups. At VDJ recombination sites, patients with type 1 diabetes made fewer insertions and deleted more nucleotides, a pattern implying thymic rearrangement abnormalities. Only small numbers of individuals were included in the HLA sub-analyses, which left unresolved whether HLA type had any influence on TCRB rearrangement.

Spanning cysteine to phenylalanine, the CDR3 consists of 13 amino acids. Kept here is only the CDR3 DNA, which spans 39 bases and is read in frame from base 1. In the germline V gene, CDR1 corresponds to MGHRA and CDR2 to YSYEKL. At the junction V is shortened by 7 bases and J by 3 bases, with 12 bases in between. The High Capacity cDNA Reverse Transcription Kit was used to reverse transcribe all of the isolated RNA, meaning that expressed TCRB transcripts were what got sequenced. Deep immunoSEQ sequencing was applied to naive, central memory and regulatory T cell samples, giving an average of approximately 4 million total reads per sample. Sorted cells were lysed in RLT buffer and RNA was extracted with DNase-treated RNeasy Micro or Mini kits, depending on cell number. Each cell subset was processed on its own to prevent cross-contamination, while patient and healthy donor samples were processed together. Using the immunoSEQ multiplex PCR, TCRB sequences were amplified from cDNA into 87-bp fragments spanning the CDR3 region. Sequencing of the amplicons was done on the Illumina HiSeq platform. For the original study's pipeline: Synthetic template baselines were used to correct PCR bias computationally, reads within Hamming distance 2 were collapsed together, and singletons that could not be merged were discarded. Reads were aligned against IMGT to assign V, D and J genes, CDR3 length and insertions or deletions at six rearrangement sites. Within each subset, clonotype counts were normalized to sorted cell number, and only after that were true diversity and Gini coefficients computed with the tcR R package. The overlap coefficient, calculated on TCRB nucleotide sequences, was used to measure repertoire sharing. Out-of-frame TCRB sequences from naive cells were analyzed to stand in for the pre-selection repertoire. The immuneACCESS repertoire file appears here via TCRdb, limited to in-frame rearrangements. These files lack a portion of the clones; in checked studies, under half of the deficit traces to unresolved V genes, and the cause of the others is not known. The DNA was the basis for D and trimming; V, J and clone size are from that table. This sample comprises 630,000 or so clones, over 11% of them detected only once. Clones ranked in the top ten supply roughly 0.04% of the sample.

Comments on this clone: Which antigen it targets is not known. No base quality values were provided; no much bigger clone lies one nucleotide off.

Each donor gave one peripheral blood draw, roughly 120 mL on average, collected into heparinised tubes. A BD FACSAria II was used to sort naive, central memory, regulatory and stem cell-like memory CD4+ T cells with a panel that included CD45RO, CCR7, CD25, CD127, CD95 and CD27. Every sorted population had a purity above 95%. PBMCs were isolated immediately by Lymphoprep density gradient centrifugation and stained directly without culture. So that batch effects would be minimized, each experiment stained and sorted samples in pairs, pairing one healthy donor with one patient. The specimen was naive CD4+ T cells from blood. This sample's cell subset or site label indicates: true naive CD4+ T cells. The receptor's source is a man younger than 30 with type 1 diabetes. This receptor chain uses TRBV4-1 and TRBJ1-1, and TRBD1 may be the D gene, going by 5 matching bases. CDR3 reads: CASKSRADTEAFF. The DNA is TGCGCCAGCAAGTCCAGGGCCGACACTGAAGCTTTCTTT.